This T cell receptor beta chain was identified in a study of blood T cell repertoires in COVID-19. Looked up from germline, CDR1 is KGHSH and CDR2 is LQKENI. The V end was cut by 5 bases, the J end by 7 bases, with 11 bases between. CDR3 length: 12 amino acids. The data were produced by immunoSEQ multiplex PCR, yet TCRdb's version contains in-frame clones alone and is incomplete. This table has about 190,000 clones, around 80% appearing once. The chain links TRBV18 to TRBJ2-5; weak D call: TRBD2 (6 bases). This clonotype was sampled from a woman of 80 years or more with active or convalescent COVID-19. Material for sequencing was peripheral blood. CDR3 nucleotides: TGTGCCAGCTCAGGGACTGGAGCGACCCAGTACTTC. Protein: CASSGTGATQYF.